A single sample is the source of the 9 T cell receptor beta chains below, sequenced in a study of shared clonotypes between healthy human individuals. This table comes from immunoSEQ multiplex PCR, and its TCRdb copy is limited to in-frame clones, with some not included. Of 1.6 million or so clones listed, about 98.5% are singletons. Sequenced: naive CD4+ T cells sorted from blood. As to subset: CD45RA+ positively selected. All receptors come from a man aged 30 to 45 in good health.

The rearrangement joins TRBV4-3 to TRBJ2-3, with TRBD1 as a possible D gene (5 bases). Germline V CDR1 and CDR2: LGHNA, YSLEER. V was clipped by 0 bases and J by 11 bases, with 18 bases between them. The length of the CDR3 is 15 residues. CDR3 nucleotide sequence: TGCGCCAGCAGCCAAGAATTAGTGGGGCCGTTACGGCAGTATTTT. Its protein is CASSQELVGPLRQYF.

CDR3 sequence: CASSSGQGEPREKLFF. In DNA, the CDR3 is TGTGCCAGCAGCTCTGGACAGGGGGAACCGCGGGAAAAACTGTTTTTT. V is TRBV11-2 and J is TRBJ1-4; 10 nucleotides agree with TRBD1. The CDR3 spans 16 residues. V lost 4 bases and J lost 8; bases outside the gene matches: 10. Germline lookup yields CDR1 SGHAT and CDR2 FQNNGV.

The chain couples TRBV9 to TRBJ2-3, with D tentatively TRBD1 (6 bases). CDR1 and CDR2 (germline): SGDLS, YYNGEE. V dropped 3 bases and J dropped 2 bases, with 16 bases sitting between them. This CDR3 region has 16 residues. The CDR3 DNA reads TGTGCCAGCAGCGCCAGGGGAAGCGGACTCACAGATACGCAGTATTTT. Encoded protein: CASSARGSGLTDTQYF.

The V call is TRBV7-2, the J call TRBJ1-2; a possible D gene is TRBD1 (6 bases). V was shortened by 1 base and J by 3 bases, with 6 bases between the two germline ends. Germline lookup yields CDR1 SGHTA and CDR2 FQGNSA. This CDR3 is 13 amino acids long. DNA of the CDR3: TGTGCCAGCAGCTTAGACAGGGACTATGGCTACACCTTC. Amino acids: CASSLDRDYGYTF.

The rearrangement uses TRBV18 and TRBJ2-2, with D possibly being TRBD1 (6 bases). The CDR3 has 17 residues. Trimming pared 2 bases from V and 0 bases from J, leaving 13 bases between. Germline V CDR1 and CDR2: KGHSH, LQKENI. CDR3 DNA: TGTGCCAGCTCACCAACCTCCAGGGGAGCGAACACCGGGGAGCTGTTTTTT. Its translation: CASSPTSRGANTGELFF.

The chain links TRBV15 to TRBJ1-2; D is unclear. Trimming removed 5 bases at V and 5 bases at J, with 9 bases between. Germline CDR1 LNHNV, CDR2 YYDKDF (reference sequence). The CDR3 runs 12 residues. For the CDR3, the DNA is TGTGCCACCAGCGGACTTGGATATGGCTACACCTTC. It translates to CATSGLGYGYTF.

The CDR3 reads CASSLSAGKSQYF. CDR3 in DNA: TGTGCCAGCAGTTTATCGGCTGGGAAATCGCAGTATTTT. The chain joins TRBV28 to TRBJ2-3; no firm D call. Germline CDR1 MDHEN, CDR2 SYDVKM. V dropped 1 base and J dropped 10 bases, with 12 bases sitting between them. The CDR3 length is 13 residues.

The gene calls are TRBV10-3 and TRBJ2-7; 8 bases agree with TRBD2. In germline, CDR1 is ENHRY, CDR2 SYGVKD. V trimming: 4 bases; J trimming: 1 base; junction bases outside the gene matches: 6. The CDR3 has 15 residues. The CDR3 sequence: CAISGRSGTSYEQYF. The CDR3 DNA sequence: TGTGCCATCAGTGGGCGTAGCGGGACTTCCTACGAGCAGTACTTC.

This clone came up once. This CDR3 is CASSFQGSTYNEQFF. The DNA of the CDR3 is TGTGCCAGCTCATTCCAGGGGTCTACCTACAATGAGCAGTTCTTC. The gene calls are TRBV18 and TRBJ2-1; perhaps TRBD1 as D (6 bases). This CDR3 spans 15 amino acids. Looked up from germline, CDR1 is KGHSH and CDR2 is LQKENI. The V gene lost 5 bases and the J gene lost 2 bases, with 13 bases spanning the gap.